This T cell receptor (beta chain) emerged from a study of blood T cell repertoires in COVID-19. As for the study in general: Nucleic acid was either cDNA or gDNA, and it came from T cells, B-cell-depleted T cells, or PBMCs.

Study processing details: Reference gene primer amplification gave nucleated cell count estimates. Here immunoSEQ multiplex PCR was the method, and the copy in TCRdb shows in-frame clones only, minus some. V, J and clone size were drawn from that table, and D and trimming were deduced from the DNA. Among about 260,000 clones listed, more than 75% were seen once. Germline-derived CDR1 and CDR2 are MRHNA and SNTAGT. The length of the CDR3 is 16 residues. After removal of 0 bases from V and 5 bases from J, the junction contained 5 bases not matched to a gene. Specimen: peripheral blood. The rearrangement uses TRBV6-4 and TRBJ2-3; TRBD2 aligns across 10 bases. The source is a woman between 40 and 55 years old who had recovered from COVID-19. The CDR3 loop is CASSDSSGGAEDTQYF. CDR3 DNA: TGTGCCAGCAGTGACTCGAGCGGGGGGGCTGAAGATACGCAGTATTTT.